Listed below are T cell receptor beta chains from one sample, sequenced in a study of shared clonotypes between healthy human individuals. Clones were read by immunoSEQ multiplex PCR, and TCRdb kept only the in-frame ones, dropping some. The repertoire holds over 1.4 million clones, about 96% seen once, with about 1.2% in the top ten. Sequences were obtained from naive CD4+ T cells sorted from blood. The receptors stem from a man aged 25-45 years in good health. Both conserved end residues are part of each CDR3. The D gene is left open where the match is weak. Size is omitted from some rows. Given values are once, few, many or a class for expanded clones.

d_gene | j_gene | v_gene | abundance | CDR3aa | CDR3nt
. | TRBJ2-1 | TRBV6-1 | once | CASSVLRQGSYNEQFF | TGTGCCAGCAGTGTTCTCAGGCAGGGGTCCTACAATGAGCAGTTCTTC
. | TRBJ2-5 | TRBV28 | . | CASSLGHGVAQYF | TGTGCCAGCAGTCTGGGACATGGGGTGGCCCAGTACTTC
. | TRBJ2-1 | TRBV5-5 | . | CASSFGLAPKFSSYNEQFF | TGTGCCAGCAGCTTTGGGCTGGCGCCGAAATTCAGCTCCTACAATGAGCAGTTCTTC
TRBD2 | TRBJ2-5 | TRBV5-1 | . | CASNPGISGYGKETQYF | TGCGCCAGCAACCCCGGTATTAGCGGGTATGGAAAAGAGACCCAGTACTTC
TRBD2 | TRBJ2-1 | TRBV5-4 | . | CASSSGGTGGPRKQFF | TGTGCCAGCAGCTCTGGCGGTACGGGAGGGCCCCGGAAGCAGTTCTTC
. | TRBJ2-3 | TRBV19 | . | CASSVTGATDTQYF | TGTGCCAGTAGTGTCACGGGAGCCACAGATACGCAGTATTTT
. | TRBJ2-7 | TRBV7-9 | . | CASSLARTSYEQYF | TGTGCCAGCAGCTTAGCCAGGACCTCCTACGAGCAGTACTTC
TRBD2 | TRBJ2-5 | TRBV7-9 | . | CASSHPLAGGPGYF | TGTGCCAGCAGCCACCCCCTAGCGGGAGGGCCGGGGTACTTC
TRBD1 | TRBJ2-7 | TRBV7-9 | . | CASSWDRGLEQYF | TGTGCCAGCAGTTGGGACAGGGGGCTTGAGCAGTACTTC
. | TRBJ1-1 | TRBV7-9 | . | CASSVTGSNTEAFF | TGTGCCAGCAGCGTAACAGGTTCGAACACTGAAGCTTTCTTT
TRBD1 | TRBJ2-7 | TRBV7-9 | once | CASSPRDSSYEQYF | TGTGCCAGCAGTCCCCGGGACAGCTCCTACGAGCAGTACTTC
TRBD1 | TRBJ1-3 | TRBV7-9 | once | CASTPAGTGASGNTIYF | TGTGCCAGCACTCCAGCGGGGACAGGGGCCTCTGGAAACACCATATATTTT
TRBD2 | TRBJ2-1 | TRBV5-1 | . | CASSLGLAGGRNEQFF | TGCGCCAGCAGCTTGGGCCTAGCGGGAGGGAGGAATGAGCAGTTCTTC
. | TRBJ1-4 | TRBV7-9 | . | CASSLRGVEKLFF | TGTGCCAGCAGCTTACGAGGGGTCGAAAAACTGTTTTTT
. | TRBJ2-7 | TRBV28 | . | CASSSPGHTYEQYF | TGTGCCAGCAGTTCACCGGGACATACTTACGAGCAGTACTTC
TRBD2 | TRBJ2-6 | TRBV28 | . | CASTLASGVSGANVLTF | TGTGCCAGCACTTTGGCTAGCGGGGTCTCTGGGGCCAACGTCCTGACTTTC
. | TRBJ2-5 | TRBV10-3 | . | CAIRGGGPETQYF | TGTGCCATCAGAGGAGGAGGGCCGGAGACCCAGTACTTC
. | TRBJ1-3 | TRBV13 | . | CASSSPRSGNTIYF | TGTGCCAGCAGCTCCCCCCGGAGTGGAAACACCATATATTTT
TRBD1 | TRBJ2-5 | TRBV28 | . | CASSLLYRGSETQYF | TGTGCCAGCAGTTTACTTTACAGGGGGTCAGAGACCCAGTACTTC
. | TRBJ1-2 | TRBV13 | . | CASSRQGIYGYTF | TGTGCCAGCAGCCGCCAGGGGATCTATGGCTACACCTTC
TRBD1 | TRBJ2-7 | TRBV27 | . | CASSFGTGNYEQYF | TGTGCCAGCAGTTTTGGGACAGGGAACTACGAGCAGTACTTC
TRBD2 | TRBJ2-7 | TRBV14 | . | CASSRTSGRAGEQYF | TGTGCCAGCAGCCGGACTAGCGGGAGGGCGGGGGAGCAGTACTTC
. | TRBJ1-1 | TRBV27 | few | CASSFQGRDTEAFF | TGTGCCAGCAGTTTTCAGGGTAGGGACACTGAAGCTTTCTTT
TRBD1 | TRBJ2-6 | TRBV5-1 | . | CASSRGPTDSGANVLTF | TGCGCCAGCAGCAGGGGGCCAACAGACTCTGGGGCCAACGTCCTGACTTTC
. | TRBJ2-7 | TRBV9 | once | CASSPGGSEQYF | TGTGCCAGCAGCCCCGGGGGTTCAGAGCAGTACTTC
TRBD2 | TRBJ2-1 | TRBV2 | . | CASSVLGAPGLAFDNEQFF | TGTGCCAGCAGCGTTCTAGGGGCCCCAGGACTAGCGTTCGACAATGAGCAGTTCTTC
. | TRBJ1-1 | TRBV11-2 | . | CASSLGRTLFMNTEAFF | TGTGCCAGCAGCTTAGGTAGGACATTGTTCATGAACACTGAAGCTTTCTTT
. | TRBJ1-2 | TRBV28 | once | CASRNNYGYTF | TGTGCCAGCAGGAACAACTATGGCTACACCTTC
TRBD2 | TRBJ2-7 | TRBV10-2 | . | CASAGGESYEQYF | TGCGCCAGCGCGGGAGGCGAATCCTACGAGCAGTACTTC